These 22 T cell receptor beta chains came from one sample sequenced in a study of response to subunit inactivated influenza vaccine. TCRdb redid the calling of the RT-PCR reads with MiXCR, one entry per CDR3 protein. The repertoire holds under 200,000 distinct CDR3 sequences, with less than 15% as singletons. These sequences were also reported in another study, on T cells expressing NK-cell markers. That report adds: It was by 5'RACE template switching with UMIs that TCR beta cDNA was made.

This specimen was CD8+ T cells sorted from PBMCs, taken 12 days after vaccination. All receptors come from a man aged 45 to 65 who received an inactivated influenza vaccine.

The J gene is TRBJ1-1, the V gene TRBV7-3, with 8 bases that match TRBD1. Trimming removed 4 bases from V and 1 base from J; junction bases left unmatched: 5. Germline CDR1 SGHTA, CDR2 FQGTGA. This CDR3 has 15 residues. The CDR3 spells CASSSPGTGNTEAFF. The CDR3 nucleotides are TGTGCCAGCAGCTCGCCCGGGACAGGGAACACTGAAGCTTTCTTT.

This clonotype has only a few counts. This sequence joins TRBV6-1 and TRBJ1-5; 8 nucleotides align to TRBD1. V gave up 8 bases and J gave up 5 bases; unmatched junction bases: 5. The CDR3 extends over 13 amino acids. Germline V gene lookup returns CDR1 MNHNS and CDR2 SASEGT. CDR3 sequence reads: CASSGGADQPQHF. CDR3 in DNA: TGTGCCAGCTCAGGGGGCGCGGATCAGCCCCAGCATTTT.

The chain couples TRBV6-6 to TRBJ2-5; D might be TRBD1 (5 bases). V lost 2 bases, J lost 4 bases, and 8 bases lay in between. This CDR3 is 13 amino acids long. Looked up from germline, CDR1 is MNHNY and CDR2 is SVGAGI (reference sequence). The DNA for the CDR3 is TGTGCCAGCAGTTACCGACAGCCAGAGACCCAGTACTTC. Its translation: CASSYRQPETQYF.

A few counts support this clonotype. The V call is TRBV27, the J call TRBJ2-7; no firm D call. The CDR3 spans 13 residues. Germline values: CDR1 MNHEY, CDR2 SMNVEV (reference sequence). The germline V and J ends were trimmed by 6 bases and 4 bases, with 13 bases remaining between them. The CDR3 loop is CASREGSGYEQYF. CDR3 in DNA: TGTGCCAGCAGAGAAGGTTCGGGTTACGAGCAGTACTTC.

This clonotype was seen many times. This chain joins TRBV5-1 and TRBJ2-5; 13 nucleotides match TRBD2. In germline, CDR1 is SGHRS, CDR2 YFSETQ. The V segment lost 0 bases and the J segment 3 bases; nucleotides outside the gene matches: 8. This CDR3 is built from 18 residues. CDR3: CASSLANQGTSGKETQYF. The CDR3 nucleotides are TGCGCCAGCAGCTTGGCCAATCAGGGGACTAGCGGGAAAGAGACCCAGTACTTC.

This clonotype was detected a few times. The chain has TRBV5-1 and TRBJ2-7; 9 nucleotides agree with TRBD1. Unmatched junction bases numbered 5, after V lost 5 bases and J lost 2 bases. The CDR3 length is 14 residues. The germline gives CDR1 SGHRS, CDR2 YFSETQ. This chain's CDR3 is CASRTGTGTYEQYF. CDR3 bases: TGCGCCAGCAGAACCGGGACAGGGACCTACGAGCAGTACTTC.

The V call is TRBV6-5, the J call TRBJ2-1; 7 bases match TRBD2. The CDR3 is 16 residues long. V dropped 2 bases and J dropped 4; count of bases not matched to a gene: 8. Germline CDR1 is MNHEY and CDR2 is SVGAGI. The CDR3 coding sequence is TGTGCCAGCAGTTACGGGCGGGAGTCCCCATACAATGAGCAGTTCTTC. Protein sequence: CASSYGRESPYNEQFF.

This chain connects TRBV6-1 to TRBJ1-2, with TRBD1 as a possible D gene (6 bases). This CDR3 is built from 14 residues. V dropped 6 bases and J dropped 0 bases, with 11 bases sitting between them. Germline loops: CDR1 MNHNS, CDR2 SASEGT. CDR3 protein: CASRPTGPNYGYTF. CDR3 sequence (DNA): TGTGCCAGCAGGCCGACAGGCCCTAACTATGGCTACACCTTC.

This clonotype has at least ten counts. The chain has TRBV5-1 and TRBJ2-7; perhaps TRBD2 as D (6 bases). CDR1 and CDR2 from the germline V gene are SGHRS and YFSETQ. The V and J ends lost 3 bases and 2 bases respectively, with 12 bases between them. The CDR3 loop spans 14 amino acids. The CDR3 is CASSSEGGPYEQYF. Here the CDR3 DNA reads TGCGCCAGCAGCTCGGAGGGAGGCCCCTACGAGCAGTACTTC. The complete variable domain, with remaining parts taken from reference TRBV5-1 and TRBJ2-7, reads KAGVTQTPRYLIKTRGQQVTLSCSPISGHRSVSWYQQTPGQGLQFLFEYFSETQRNKGNFPGRFSGRQFSNSRSEMNVSTLELGDSALYLCASSSEGGPYEQYFGPGTRLTVT.

This clonotype came up a few times. The chain links TRBV20-1 to TRBJ2-7; possible D gene TRBD2, 7 bases. CDR3 length: 13 residues. V lost 5 bases and J lost 0, with 11 bases in between. Germline CDR1 reads DFQATT; CDR2 reads SNEGSKA (reference sequence). CDR3 region: CSAGGGYSYEQYF. CDR3 sequence (DNA): TGCAGTGCTGGGGGGGGCTACTCCTACGAGCAGTACTTC.

In this sample, this clonotype turned up a few times. The chain combines TRBV11-2 with TRBJ2-7; D is possibly TRBD1 (5 bases). V was clipped by 0 bases and J by 1 base, with 10 bases between them. Germline V CDR1 and CDR2: SGHAT, FQNNGV. This CDR3 spans 15 amino acids. The CDR3 DNA follows: TGTGCCAGCAGCTTAGATGGGCCAGGGTCCTACGAGCAGTACTTC. Translation gives CASSLDGPGSYEQYF.

This clonotype has only a few counts. This chain uses TRBV12-3 or TRBV12-4 with TRBJ2-1, with D uncertain. Trimming removed 7 bases at V and 3 bases at J, with 7 bases between. This CDR3 comprises 12 residues. Here the CDR3 reads CASNDNYNEQFF. CDR3 nucleotides: TGTGCCAGCAACGATAACTACAATGAGCAGTTCTTC.

In nucleotides, the CDR3 is TGCGCCAGCAGCCAAGTGGGGGAATGGACTGAAGCTTTCTTT. Protein: CASSQVGEWTEAFF. The chain is built from TRBV4-1 and TRBJ1-1; D might be TRBD1 (5 bases). The germline V gene encodes CDR1 MGHRA and CDR2 YSYEKL. V was trimmed by 1 base and J by 5 bases, leaving 11 bases between them. The CDR3 runs to 14 residues.

This chain uses TRBV20-1 with TRBJ2-1; 12 bases align to TRBD2. V was clipped by 8 bases and J by 11 bases; unmatched bases: 10. There are 13 residues in the CDR3. Germline CDR1 is DFQATT and CDR2 is SNEGSKA (reference sequence). CDR3 coding DNA: TGCAGTTGTCGGACTAGCGGGAAAGAGAAGCAGTTCTTC. Amino acid sequence: CSCRTSGKEKQFF.

J is TRBJ2-7 and V is TRBV6-6; D may be TRBD1 (5 bases). Germline CDR1 is MNHNY and CDR2 is SVGAGI (reference sequence). V shed 0 bases and J shed 6 bases, with 9 bases lying between them. The CDR3 has 13 residues. CDR3 coding DNA: TGTGCCAGCAGTTACTCGACAGAGACCGAGCAGTACTTC. Translated, it gives CASSYSTETEQYF.

This clonotype has just a few counts. The CDR3 reads CASSQSVGAHYNEQFF. DNA of the CDR3: TGTGCCAGCAGCCAATCAGTGGGGGCCCATTACAATGAGCAGTTCTTC. The chain has TRBV3-1 and TRBJ2-1; possibly TRBD1 for D (6 bases). This CDR3 comprises 16 residues. Germline CDR1 reads LGHDT; CDR2 reads YNNKEL (reference sequence). Trimming cost V 2 bases and J 4 bases, with 15 bases left between them.

This clonotype was observed a few times. V and J are TRBV4-1 and TRBJ2-6; TRBD1 aligns across 9 bases. CDR3 length: 16 amino acids. CDR1 and CDR2 (germline): MGHRA, YSYEKL. V lost 4 bases to trimming and J lost 11 bases; unmatched junction nucleotides: 12. As DNA, the CDR3 is TGCGCCAGCAGCCGGAACAGGGGGCTAACAGCCCACGTCCTGACTTTC. Protein: CASSRNRGLTAHVLTF.

The chain couples TRBV7-6 to TRBJ2-2, with 8 bases matching TRBD2. The CDR3 sequence is 16 residues long. V lost 0 bases, J lost 3 bases, and 3 bases stayed unmatched. Germline V gene data show CDR1 as SGHVS and CDR2 as FNYEAQ. This CDR3 reads CASSLASGSYTGELFF. Written as DNA, the CDR3 is TGTGCCAGCAGCTTAGCCAGCGGGAGTTACACCGGGGAGCTGTTTTTT.

The chain joins TRBV11-2 to TRBJ2-2, with 7 bases that match TRBD1. Trimming cost V 0 bases and J 0 bases; bases outside gene matches: 7. The CDR3 contains 18 residues. The germline V gene encodes CDR1 SGHAT and CDR2 FQNNGV. CDR3 loop: CASSLDTGERTNTGELFF. CDR3 nucleotide sequence: TGTGCCAGCAGCTTAGACACAGGGGAAAGAACGAACACCGGGGAGCTGTTTTTT.

The chain couples TRBV5-1 to TRBJ1-1; weak D call: TRBD1 (6 bases). Trimming removed 3 bases at V and 3 bases at J, with 15 bases between. The CDR3 consists of 15 residues. The germline gives CDR1 SGHRS, CDR2 YFSETQ. The CDR3 sequence: CASSSLQGGYTEAFF. For the CDR3, the DNA is TGCGCCAGCAGCTCCTTACAGGGTGGGTACACTGAAGCTTTCTTT.

This clonotype was counted between two and nine times. The chain joins TRBV6-5 to TRBJ2-2; 7 positions match TRBD1. Trimming at V came to 0 bases and at J to 4 bases, leaving 11 bases not matched to a gene. The CDR3 totals 18 residues. The V gene's germline CDR1 is MNHEY and CDR2 SVGAGI. CDR3 in DNA: TGTGCCAGCAGTTACTCGGTAGTCGGGACAGTAACCACCGGGGAGCTGTTTTTT. This sequence encodes CASSYSVVGTVTTGELFF.

This sequence joins TRBV24-1 and TRBJ2-1; D possibly matches TRBD1 or TRBD2 (5 bases each). V lost 1 base and J 6 bases, leaving 9 bases between the germline ends. Germline assignment: CDR1 KGHDR and CDR2 SFDVKD. The CDR3 has 14 amino acids. The CDR3 DNA reads TGTGCCACCAGTGATTTTCGGGACCCCAATGAGCAGTTCTTC. Its protein is CATSDFRDPNEQFF.